The 25 T cell receptor beta chains listed next were all sequenced from one sample in a study of T cells in Graves' hyperthyroidism and ophthalmopathy. TCR beta CDR3 regions were amplified from RNA. Using the HTBI primer set, a first-round RT-PCR was run on the TCR CDR3. Using its own MiXCR run on the multiplex PCR reads, TCRdb lists one record per CDR3 protein. The sample lists about 740,000 distinct CDR3 sequences, approximately 15% occurring once. Sequencing was carried out using blood. The receptors originated from a woman between 18 and 30 years old with Graves' hyperthyroidism.

This clonotype was observed at least ten times. The chain couples TRBV20-1 to TRBJ2-5; no definite D call. The CDR3 totals 14 residues. The germline V gene has CDR1 DFQATT and CDR2 SNEGSKA (reference sequence). The ends were cut back, 6 bases at V and 4 bases at J, with 18 bases in the middle. The CDR3 nucleotides are TGCAGTGCGACGCTGGGGAATAAGGGAGAGACCCAGTACTTC. It encodes CSATLGNKGETQYF.

The V and J genes are TRBV5-1 and TRBJ2-1, with D perhaps matching TRBD2 (6 bases). The V gene's germline CDR1 is SGHRS and CDR2 YFSETQ. The CDR3 covers 14 residues. V shed 0 bases and J shed 9 bases, with 13 bases lying between them. The CDR3 reads CASSLVAIGGEQFF. DNA for the CDR3: TGCGCCAGCAGCTTGGTGGCGATCGGGGGTGAGCAGTTCTTC.

For the CDR3, the DNA is TGTGCCACCAGCCTCGGGACTAGCGGGAACTACGAGCAGTACTTC. Its protein is CATSLGTSGNYEQYF. The chain is built from TRBV24-1 and TRBJ2-7; TRBD2 agrees at 13 bases. Per the germline V gene, CDR1 is KGHDR and CDR2 is SFDVKD. The CDR3 has 15 residues. The ends lost 7 bases at V and 3 bases at J; junction bases unmatched: 5.

This clonotype was picked up many times. The chain links TRBV7-3 to TRBJ2-5; D is possibly TRBD1 (6 bases). CDR1 and CDR2 (germline): SGHTA, FQGTGA. Trimming stripped 0 bases from V and 5 bases from J, with 16 bases between. This CDR3 is built from 16 residues. The CDR3 DNA sequence: TGTGCCAGCAGCTTAACCCCAGGGTGGGGGCCGGAGACCCAGTACTTC. The encoded protein is CASSLTPGWGPETQYF.

The CDR3, as DNA: TGTGCCACCAGCAGAGATCGGGACGGAGTCGGAGAGACCCAGTACTTC. This encodes CATSRDRDGVGETQYF. The rearrangement links TRBV15 to TRBJ2-5; D is possibly TRBD1 or TRBD2 (5 bases each). The CDR3 is made up of 16 amino acids. Per the germline V gene, CDR1 is LNHNV and CDR2 is YYDKDF (reference sequence). V was cut by 0 bases and J by 4 bases, with 15 bases left in between. Using reference TRBV15 and TRBJ2-5 for the parts outside the CDR3, the full variable domain is DAMVIQNPRYQVTQFGKPVTLSCSQTLNHNVMYWYQQKSSQAPKLLFHYYDKDFNNEADTPDNFQSRRPNTSFCFLDIRSPGLGDTAMYLCATSRDRDGVGETQYFGPGTRLLVL.

Ten or more counts support this clonotype. The chain recombines TRBV6-2 or TRBV6-3 with TRBJ1-1; 9 bases are shared with TRBD1. Germline V gene data show CDR1 as MNHEY and CDR2 as SVGEGT. V trimming: 4 bases; J trimming: 4 bases; junction bases outside the gene matches: 7. The CDR3 is made up of 15 amino acids. The DNA for the CDR3 is TGTGCCAGCAGTTTACAGGGGGCTCTGAGCACTGAAGCTTTCTTT. Amino acids: CASSLQGALSTEAFF.

This clonotype has at least ten counts. This rearrangement joins TRBV7-2 to TRBJ1-1; D not resolved. V lost 5 bases, J lost 1 base, and 14 bases lay in between. Germline V lookup: CDR1 SGHTA, CDR2 FQGNSA. The CDR3 length is 15 residues. CDR3 amino acids: CASSKQPGGNTEAFF. CDR3 DNA sequence: TGTGCCAGCAGCAAACAACCTGGTGGGAACACTGAAGCTTTCTTT.

This clonotype was counted between two and nine times. This sequence joins TRBV20-1 and TRBJ1-5; 9 bases align to TRBD1. The germline V gene encodes CDR1 DFQATT and CDR2 SNEGSKA (reference sequence). The CDR3 length is 15 residues. V lost 6 bases, J lost 0 bases, and 6 bases stayed unmatched. The CDR3 loop reads CSAVQGADSNQPQHF. The CDR3, as DNA: TGCAGTGCGGTACAGGGGGCGGATAGCAATCAGCCCCAGCATTTT.

There are many counts of this clonotype. This rearrangement joins TRBV28 to TRBJ2-5, with D possibly TRBD1 on 5 matching bases. CDR3 length equals 16 residues. Trimming cost V 4 bases and J 0 bases, with 15 bases left between them. The germline CDR1 and CDR2 sequences are MDHEN and SYDVKM. In DNA, the CDR3 is TGTGCCAGCAGTTCTAATGGACACCAGTACCAAGAGACCCAGTACTTC. It specifies CASSSNGHQYQETQYF.

This clonotype was counted only a few times. The genes are TRBV25-1 and TRBJ2-1, with D perhaps matching TRBD2 (6 bases). Germline CDR1 MGHDK, CDR2 SYGVNS. Trimming shortened V by 1 base and J by 1 base, and 32 bases separated the two germline ends. This CDR3 is 23 amino acids long. The DNA of the CDR3 is TGTGCCAGCAGTGAATTGGTGACTAGTAGAGATCGAGGCTACCACACTTCCTACAATGAGCAGTTCTTC. Translating it yields CASSELVTSRDRGYHTSYNEQFF.

The table lists this clonotype with a few counts. This chain links TRBV6-2 or TRBV6-3 with TRBJ2-7; 10 bases line up with TRBD1. The CDR3 has 15 amino acids. Germline V gives CDR1 MNHEY, CDR2 SVGEGT. V lost 7 bases to trimming and J lost 1 base; unmatched junction nucleotides: 7. The CDR3 DNA reads TGTGCCAGCAACCCCTGGGGACAGGGGTCCTACGAGCAGTACTTC. It yields the protein CASNPWGQGSYEQYF.

This clonotype was recorded many times. The V call is TRBV7-3, the J call TRBJ1-1; no clear D gene. Germline-derived CDR1 and CDR2 are SGHTA and FQGTGA. The CDR3 totals 15 residues. The V and J ends lost 2 bases and 3 bases respectively, with 13 bases between them. The CDR3 sequence is CASSLSGLRDTEAFF. In nucleotides, the CDR3 is TGTGCCAGCAGCTTATCGGGTTTAAGGGACACTGAAGCTTTCTTT.

This clonotype showed up many times. The rearrangement joins TRBV6-2 or TRBV6-3 to TRBJ2-7, with D possibly matching TRBD2 (6 bases). Deletions cut 6 bases from V and 5 bases from J, with 11 bases between. CDR3 size: 12 residues. Germline V CDR1 and CDR2: MNHEY, SVGEGT. The DNA of the CDR3 is TGTGCCAGCAGGGACCCGGGGGACGAGCAGTACTTC. It encodes CASRDPGDEQYF.

The V call is TRBV9, the J call TRBJ1-2, with TRBD1 matching over 7 bases. The germline gives CDR1 SGDLS, CDR2 YYNGEE. J was trimmed by 0 bases and V by 4 bases; bases with no gene match: 9. The CDR3 loop spans 16 amino acids. CDR3 sequence: CASSLHRDRSNYGYTF. The CDR3 DNA follows: TGTGCCAGCAGCCTCCACCGGGACAGATCTAACTATGGCTACACCTTC.

The rearrangement uses TRBV29-1 and TRBJ2-5; 7 bases are shared with TRBD1. The CDR3 consists of 14 residues. The germline CDR1 and CDR2 sequences are SQVTM and ANQGSEA. Unmatched junction bases numbered 10, after V lost 5 bases and J lost 4 bases. Written as DNA, the CDR3 is TGCAGCGTTCTACAGGGGATATCAGGAGAGACCCAGTACTTC. This codes for CSVLQGISGETQYF.

This clonotype appeared many times. For the CDR3, the DNA is TGTGCCAGCAGTAATAGGGGACTCGTGAACACTGAAGCTTTCTTT. Its translation is CASSNRGLVNTEAFF. This chain joins TRBV5-8 and TRBJ1-1, with a tentative D call TRBD1 (5 bases). Trimming stripped 5 bases from V and 0 bases from J, with 14 bases between. CDR3 size: 15 residues. Germline V gives CDR1 SGHTS, CDR2 YDEGEE.

This clonotype has ten or more counts. The chain carries TRBV7-9 and TRBJ2-1; D remains unclear. The CDR3 totals 15 residues. Germline-derived CDR1 and CDR2 are SEHNR and FQNEAQ (reference sequence). V was trimmed by 5 bases and J by 3 bases, leaving 14 bases between them. The CDR3 protein is CASSPTVFGYNEQFF. The CDR3 coding sequence is TGTGCCAGCAGCCCCACGGTGTTTGGCTACAATGAGCAGTTCTTC.

This clonotype was seen at least ten times. V is TRBV7-3 and J is TRBJ2-3; 8 bases map to TRBD2. The CDR3 has 14 amino acids. The ends lost 5 bases at V and 4 bases at J; junction bases unmatched: 5. CDR1 and CDR2 (germline): SGHTA, FQGTGA. The CDR3, as DNA: TGTGCCAGCAGCCACTTGACTAGCGCAGATACGCAGTATTTT. This translates into CASSHLTSADTQYF.

V gene TRBV6-2 or TRBV6-3 combines with J gene TRBJ1-3; D may be TRBD1 (6 bases). CDR1 and CDR2 (germline): MNHEY, SVGEGT. There are 15 residues in the CDR3. V was shortened by 6 bases and J by 1 base, with 13 bases between the two germline ends. CDR3 nucleotides: TGTGCCAGCAGCAATTACAGGGAATCTGGAAACACCATATATTTT. This gives the protein CASSNYRESGNTIYF.

This clonotype was observed many times. CDR3 in amino acids: CASSSGLAGGFVTQYF. The CDR3 nucleotides read TGTGCCAGCAGCTCGGGACTAGCGGGAGGGTTCGTTACGCAGTATTTT. The V and J genes are TRBV28 and TRBJ2-3; 16 bases line up with TRBD2. This CDR3 has 16 residues. J gave up 8 bases and V 6 bases, and 8 bases lay outside the gene matches. Germline CDR1 is MDHEN and CDR2 is SYDVKM.

This clonotype was picked up many times. The V gene is TRBV11-2, the J gene TRBJ2-5; D call uncertain. The CDR3 is 14 amino acids. Trimming pared 2 bases from V and 5 bases from J, leaving 12 bases between. The V gene's germline CDR1 is SGHAT and CDR2 FQNNGV. CDR3 bases: TGTGCCAGCAGCTTATGGGCTGCCCGGGAGACCCAGTACTTC. Translating it yields CASSLWAARETQYF.

Many counts were recorded for this clonotype. The chain links TRBV2 to TRBJ1-5; D gene uncertain. Germline V gene sequence: CDR1 SNHLY, CDR2 FYNNEI. The CDR3 length is 14 residues. The ends were cut back, 4 bases at V and 4 bases at J, with 11 bases in the middle. The CDR3 here is CASSVGSPNQPQHF. The CDR3 DNA is TGTGCCAGCAGTGTGGGCAGCCCGAATCAGCCCCAGCATTTT.

This clonotype came up a few times. The rearrangement joins TRBV6-1 to TRBJ2-7; 8 nucleotides agree with TRBD1. This CDR3 comprises 16 residues. The trim removed 5 bases at V and 6 bases at J, leaving 15 bases unmatched. The germline CDR1 and CDR2 sequences are MNHNS and SASEGT. The CDR3 DNA reads TGTGCCAGCAGTTTAACTCCGGGACAGGCCTCGTCCGAGCAGTACTTC. Amino acids: CASSLTPGQASSEQYF.

The J gene is TRBJ1-5, the V gene TRBV28, with no clear D. The CDR3 covers 14 residues. The germline CDR1 and CDR2 sequences are MDHEN and SYDVKM. V was trimmed by 7 bases and J by 2 bases, leaving 12 bases between them. The CDR3 reads CASMGSEGNQPQHF. Here the CDR3 DNA reads TGTGCCAGCATGGGCAGTGAGGGCAATCAGCCCCAGCATTTT.

The chain couples TRBV7-8 to TRBJ2-6; 7 bases map to TRBD2. Germline V gene lookup returns CDR1 SGHVS and CDR2 FQNEAQ. Trimming removed 2 bases from V and 2 bases from J; junction bases left unmatched: 9. The CDR3 totals 18 residues. CDR3 residues: CASSLRGTTLAGANVLTF. DNA for the CDR3: TGTGCCAGCAGCTTACGTGGGACTACCCTGGCTGGGGCCAACGTCCTGACTTTC.